Below, 27 T cell receptor beta chains from the same sample are listed, as sequenced in a study of multiple sclerosis patients with progressive multifocal leukoencephalopathy. Time point of the sample: about 13 months of natalizumab therapy. Assay used: immunoSEQ multiplex PCR; TCRdb lists only in-frame clones, some missing. The table lists around 25,000 clones, around 93% of them singletons. The sample in question was PBMCs, obtained from a patient treated with natalizumab. These TCRs come from a man aged 30-40 years with multiple sclerosis.

The chain links TRBV7-9 to TRBJ2-2; the D is unclear. This CDR3 region has 14 residues. Between the trimmed V and J ends, which lost 2 bases and 1 base, there was a span of 5 bases. CDR1 and CDR2 (germline): SEHNR, FQNEAQ (reference sequence). The CDR3 nucleotides are TGTGCCAGCAGCTTATCGGAGAACACCGGGGAGCTGTTTTTT. Protein: CASSLSENTGELFF.

This clone was counted only a few times. This chain uses TRBV10-3 with TRBJ2-2; TRBD2 aligns across 11 bases. V shed 10 bases and J 7 bases; nucleotides not matched to a gene: 11. This CDR3 has 15 residues. Germline assignment: CDR1 ENHRY and CDR2 SYGVKD. The DNA for the CDR3 is TGTGCCAACACTCCTATAGCGGGAGGGATCGGGGAGCTGTTTTTT. Translating it yields CANTPIAGGIGELFF.

The chain uses TRBV12-5 and TRBJ2-4, with a possible D match to TRBD1 (6 bases). CDR3 length equals 13 residues. Deletions cut 6 bases from V and 0 bases from J, with 6 bases between. The germline gives CDR1 LGHNT, CDR2 FRNRAP. The CDR3 DNA reads TGTGCTAGTGGGGACAGAGCCAAAAACATTCAGTACTTC. Encoded protein: CASGDRAKNIQYF.

This clone was observed once. The chain couples TRBV27 to TRBJ1-2; D gene uncertain. The germline V and J ends were trimmed by 8 bases and 5 bases, with 15 bases remaining between them. This CDR3 is 13 amino acids long. Germline V gene data show CDR1 as MNHEY and CDR2 as SMNVEV (reference sequence). CDR3 protein: CASRSGSLYGYTF. CDR3 in DNA: TGTGCCAGCCGATCGGGGTCCCTTTATGGCTACACCTTC.

The chain has TRBV12-5 and TRBJ1-1, with D perhaps matching TRBD1 (5 bases). In germline, CDR1 is LGHNT, CDR2 FRNRAP. This CDR3 spans 16 amino acids. V lost 2 bases to trimming and J lost 7 bases, with 20 bases between them. The CDR3 coding sequence is TGTGCTAGTGGTTTGCCGGGATCGGGGACGACAATTGAAGCTTTCTTT. Translated: CASGLPGSGTTIEAFF.

This sequence joins TRBV23-1 and TRBJ1-4, with TRBD1 as a possible D gene (6 bases). TRBV23-1 is an ORF for which the function is uncertain. V was shortened by 7 bases and J by 6 bases, with 15 bases between the two germline ends. This CDR3 spans 14 amino acids. The CDR3 sequence is CASNPSQGDEKLFF. The CDR3 DNA is TGCGCCAGCAACCCTTCACAGGGTGATGAAAAACTGTTTTTT.

The chain links TRBV18 to TRBJ1-2; a possible D gene is TRBD1 (5 bases). The CDR3 length is 15 residues. The ends were cut back, 3 bases at V and 5 bases at J, with 16 bases in the middle. The V gene's germline CDR1 is KGHSH and CDR2 LQKENI. This chain's CDR3 is CASSPVREGVYGYTF. In DNA form, the CDR3 reads TGTGCCAGCTCACCGGTCAGGGAAGGGGTATATGGCTACACCTTC.

This clone is a singleton in its sample. The gene calls are TRBV5-4 and TRBJ2-7, with 8 bases fitting TRBD1. The CDR3 has 14 residues. V was pared by 4 bases and J by 3 bases, with 6 bases of the junction left unmatched. CDR1 is SGHNT and CDR2 is YYREEE in the germline V gene (reference sequence). CDR3 residues: CASSPGGSFYEQYF. The DNA for the CDR3 is TGTGCCAGCAGCCCAGGGGGCTCATTCTACGAGCAGTACTTC.

V usage is TRBV19 and J usage is TRBJ2-2, with D possibly called TRBD1 or TRBD2 (5 bases each). This CDR3 is built from 13 residues. Germline assignment: CDR1 LNHDA and CDR2 SQIVND (reference sequence). Trimming stripped 5 bases from V and 6 bases from J, with 10 bases between. The CDR3, as DNA: TGTGCCAGTAGTCCCTTGGGGGCCGGGGAGCTGTTTTTT. It specifies CASSPLGAGELFF.

The chain recombines TRBV5-6 with TRBJ2-2, with 12 bases identical to TRBD2. V lost 0 bases, J lost 3 bases, and 3 bases stayed unmatched. Germline V gives CDR1 SGHDT, CDR2 YYEEEE. The CDR3 has 17 residues. In nucleotides, the CDR3 is TGTGCCAGCAGCTTGGAACTAGCGGGAGGCCACACCGGGGAGCTGTTTTTT. It translates to CASSLELAGGHTGELFF.

The chain links TRBV30 to TRBJ1-1; 9 bases map to TRBD1. Germline V gene lookup returns CDR1 GTSNPN and CDR2 SVGIG (reference sequence). After removal of 4 bases from V and 3 bases from J, the junction contained 3 bases not matched to a gene. The CDR3 runs 13 residues. The CDR3 bases are TGTGCCTGGATACAGGGGGCCTACACTGAAGCTTTCTTT. Translation: CAWIQGAYTEAFF. Full variable domain (remainder filled in from reference TRBV30 and TRBJ1-1): SQTIHQWPATLVQPVGSPLSLECTVEGTSNPNLYWYRQAAGRGLQLLFYSVGIGQISSEVPQNLSASRPQDRQFILSSKKLLLSDSGFYLCAWIQGAYTEAFFGQGTRLTVV.

The chain has TRBV30 and TRBJ2-7; possible D gene TRBD2, 5 bases. The germline V and J ends were trimmed by 1 base and 6 bases, with 13 bases remaining between them. This CDR3 contains 13 residues. Germline lookup yields CDR1 GTSNPN and CDR2 SVGIG (reference sequence). CDR3 sequence reads: CAWSGLRGGEQYF. For the CDR3, the DNA is TGTGCCTGGAGTGGGCTCCGGGGTGGCGAGCAGTACTTC.

The V call is TRBV9, the J call TRBJ2-2; 9 bases fit TRBD2. The CDR3 extends over 17 amino acids. The germline V gene encodes CDR1 SGDLS and CDR2 YYNGEE. V was clipped by 3 bases and J by 3 bases; unmatched bases: 9. The CDR3 DNA is TGTGCCAGCAGCGCCCCTCGCGGGAGGGTCTACACCGGGGAGCTGTTTTTT. Its protein product is CASSAPRGRVYTGELFF.

The chain is built from TRBV4-3 and TRBJ2-2; a possible D gene is TRBD2 (5 bases). This CDR3 region has 17 residues. V lost 0 bases to trimming and J lost 5 bases, with 16 bases between them. The V gene's germline CDR1 is LGHNA and CDR2 YSLEER. CDR3 sequence: CASSQDVGGGGTGELFF. The CDR3 region has the DNA TGCGCCAGCAGCCAAGATGTCGGCGGAGGTGGTACCGGGGAGCTGTTTTTT.

V gene TRBV2 combines with J gene TRBJ2-7; 9 bases are a match to TRBD1. Looked up from germline, CDR1 is SNHLY and CDR2 is FYNNEI. This CDR3 contains 14 residues. After removal of 2 bases from V and 5 bases from J, the junction contained 4 bases not matched to a gene. The CDR3 sequence is CASSERTGANEQYV. Written as DNA, the CDR3 is TGTGCCAGCAGTGAACGGACAGGGGCCAACGAGCAGTACGTC.

The CDR3 bases are TGTGCCTGGAGACTTAGCGGCACAGATACGCAGTATTTT. Translating it yields CAWRLSGTDTQYF. V usage is TRBV30 and J usage is TRBJ2-3, with a tentative D call TRBD2 (5 bases). The V gene's germline CDR1 is GTSNPN and CDR2 SVGIG (reference sequence). The CDR3 totals 13 residues. The germline V and J ends were trimmed by 3 bases and 1 base, with 8 bases remaining between them. Variable domain in full (rest from reference TRBV30 and TRBJ2-3): SQTIHQWPATLVQPVGSPLSLECTVEGTSNPNLYWYRQAAGRGLQLLFYSVGIGQISSEVPQNLSASRPQDRQFILSSKKLLLSDSGFYLCAWRLSGTDTQYFGPGTRLTVL.

This chain links TRBV7-9 with TRBJ2-1; D call uncertain. The CDR3 extends over 14 amino acids. Germline V gene data show CDR1 as SEHNR and CDR2 as FQNEAQ (reference sequence). The V gene lost 1 base and the J gene lost 3 bases, with 7 bases spanning the gap. Here the CDR3 DNA reads TGTGCCAGCAGCTTAGAAAGAAGCTACAATGAGCAGTTCTTC. Amino acid sequence: CASSLERSYNEQFF.

V usage is TRBV7-3 and J usage is TRBJ2-1; 9 bases agree with TRBD2. This CDR3 contains 14 residues. CDR1 is SGHTA and CDR2 is FQGTGA in the germline V gene. With V trimmed by 2 bases and J by 4 bases, 0 bases remained unmatched. CDR3 sequence reads: CASSLAGGYNEQFF. In nucleotides, the CDR3 is TGTGCCAGCAGCTTAGCGGGAGGGTACAATGAGCAGTTCTTC. Together with reference TRBV7-3 and TRBJ2-1, the CDR3 gives the full variable domain: GAGVSQTPSNKVTEKGKYVELRCDPISGHTALYWYRQSLGQGPEFLIYFQGTGAADDSGLPNDRFFAVRPEGSVSTLKIQRTERGDSAVYLCASSLAGGYNEQFFGPGTRLTVL.

To note about this clone: The same CDR3 is also encoded by other DNA sequences in this sample. This chain connects TRBV5-1 to TRBJ2-2; 13 positions match TRBD2. After removal of 0 bases from V and 4 bases from J, the junction contained 6 bases not matched to a gene. Germline V gives CDR1 SGHRS, CDR2 YFSETQ. The CDR3 consists of 18 residues. CDR3 loop: CASSLAPLAGGPTGELFF. As DNA, the CDR3 is TGCGCCAGCAGCTTGGCCCCACTAGCGGGAGGGCCCACCGGGGAGCTGTTTTTT.

This chain joins TRBV19 and TRBJ2-1, with D tentatively TRBD2 (7 bases). The germline V gene encodes CDR1 LNHDA and CDR2 SQIVND (reference sequence). This CDR3 has 15 amino acids. The V end lost 5 bases, the J end lost 6 bases, and 17 bases lay between the germline ends. CDR3 DNA: TGTGCCAGTAGTTTCACCTGGGGGGGGCGCAATGAGCAGTTCTTC. Translated, it gives CASSFTWGGRNEQFF. The whole variable domain, filled in from reference TRBV19 and TRBJ2-1, reads DGGITQSPKYLFRKEGQNVTLSCEQNLNHDAMYWYRQDPGQGLRLIYYSQIVNDFQKGDIAEGYSVSREKKESFPLTVTSAQKNPTAFYLCASSFTWGGRNEQFFGPGTRLTVL.

V and J are TRBV2 and TRBJ2-2, with 7 nucleotides matching TRBD2. The CDR3 runs to 16 residues. Per germline, CDR1 SNHLY and CDR2 FYNNEI. The V gene end was trimmed by 6 bases and the J gene end by 5 bases; junction bases not matched to a gene: 12. This CDR3 reads CASSKSSGISTGELFF. The CDR3 bases are TGTGCCAGCAGCAAATCAAGCGGGATAAGTACCGGGGAGCTGTTTTTT.

This rearrangement joins TRBV9 to TRBJ2-5, with D possibly being TRBD1 or TRBD2 (5 bases each). Trimming stripped 4 bases from V and 3 bases from J, with 19 bases between. Germline CDR1 reads SGDLS; CDR2 reads YYNGEE. The CDR3 has 16 amino acids. The CDR3 protein is CASSPLRGPLKETQYF. As DNA, the CDR3 is TGTGCCAGCAGCCCCTTGAGGGGACCCCTTAAAGAGACCCAGTACTTC.

The chain has TRBV12-2 and TRBJ2-5; TRBD2, the D gene given by the table, was not confirmed from the DNA. TRBV12-2 is noted as a pseudogene. CDR3 length: 14 amino acids. The CDR3 reads CASRLYTSGETQYF. The CDR3 bases are TGTGCAAGTCGCTTATACACTAGTGGAGAGACCCAGTACTTC.

The chain uses TRBV2 and TRBJ2-3; D perhaps matches TRBD1 (6 bases). This CDR3 has 15 amino acids. The V gene's germline CDR1 is SNHLY and CDR2 FYNNEI. The germline V and J ends were trimmed by 4 bases and 2 bases, with 13 bases remaining between them. The CDR3, as DNA: TGTGCCAGCAGTGCTCAGGGGCAGTTCACAGATACGCAGTATTTT. This codes for CASSAQGQFTDTQYF.

The V call is TRBV14, the J call TRBJ2-5, with 9 bases fitting TRBD2. This CDR3 region has 17 residues. J was trimmed by 2 bases and V by 3 bases; bases with no gene match: 10. Looked up from germline, CDR1 is SGHDN and CDR2 is FVKESK. CDR3 sequence reads: CASSHLGLAGRQETQYF. CDR3 in DNA: TGTGCCAGCAGCCACCTGGGCCTAGCGGGGAGACAAGAGACCCAGTACTTC.

This chain links TRBV5-6 with TRBJ2-7; no clear D. Per germline, CDR1 SGHDT and CDR2 YYEEEE. This CDR3 contains 11 residues. V dropped 7 bases and J dropped 7 bases, with 12 bases sitting between them. As DNA, the CDR3 is TGTGCCAGCTCCCGGGTGGGTGAGCAGTACTTC. Its protein is CASSRVGEQYF.

The chain carries TRBV4-2 and TRBJ1-1; D is uncertain. The germline CDR1 and CDR2 sequences are LGHNA and YNFKEQ. The CDR3 has 12 residues. The germline V and J ends were trimmed by 1 base and 8 bases, with 8 bases remaining between them. This CDR3 reads CASSQGAQEAFF. The CDR3 DNA reads TGTGCCAGCAGCCAAGGAGCGCAGGAAGCTTTCTTT.